Sequencing of this T cell receptor (beta chain) was carried out in a study of T cells in Graves' hyperthyroidism and ophthalmopathy. There are 15 residues in the CDR3. The germline V gene encodes CDR1 SGDLS and CDR2 YYNGEE. Regions amplified from RNA transcripts were the TCR beta CDR3 regions. A set of HTBI primers served as the primers for a first-round RT-PCR of the TCR CDR3. TCRdb used MiXCR to reprocess the multiplex PCR reads, holding one entry per CDR3 protein. The sample consists of 400,000 or so distinct CDR3 sequences, roughly 15% of them appearing once. This clonotype occurred a few times. At one of its ends the junction is not consistent with the germline gene, which may arise from a read error.

The sequence came from a woman aged 60-75 years with Graves' ophthalmopathy. The sample consisted of blood. The chain employs TRBV9 and TRBJ2-5; 14 positions match TRBD2. The DNA of the CDR3 is TGTGCCAGCAGCGTGGGGACTAGCGGGAGACAGACCCAGTGCTTC. Protein sequence: CASSVGTSGRQTQCF.